This T cell receptor beta chain was sequenced in a study of Ad26.COV2.S vaccination and SARS-CoV-2 variants. The overall study: Intramuscularly, Ad26.COV2.S was given either once or twice, 56 days apart.

Germline CDR1 reads MGHRA; CDR2 reads YSYEKL. This CDR3 has 17 residues. With V trimmed by 0 bases and J by 6 bases, 8 bases remained unmatched. Specified treatment: some 20 received Ad26.COV2.S at low or high dose, single or two shots; about five received placebo; per-sample allocation not given. Vaccine and placebo recipients were sampled on day 63 after the first injection. TCRdb's copy holds only in-frame clones and misses some; the assay was immunoSEQ multiplex PCR. The sample has roughly 390,000 clones; 88% are singletons. This receptor was taken from a person aged 18-65 years who received the Ad26.COV2.S COVID-19 vaccine or a placebo. The chain couples TRBV4-1 to TRBJ2-1; 10 bases agree with TRBD2. The sequencing here drew on peripheral blood, taken in a trial of Ad26.COV2.S vaccine versus placebo. The CDR3 coding sequence is TGCGCCAGCAGCCAAGAGGGTCGAGTAGCGGGGGGCAATGAGCAGTTCTTC. Encoded protein: CASSQEGRVAGGNEQFF.